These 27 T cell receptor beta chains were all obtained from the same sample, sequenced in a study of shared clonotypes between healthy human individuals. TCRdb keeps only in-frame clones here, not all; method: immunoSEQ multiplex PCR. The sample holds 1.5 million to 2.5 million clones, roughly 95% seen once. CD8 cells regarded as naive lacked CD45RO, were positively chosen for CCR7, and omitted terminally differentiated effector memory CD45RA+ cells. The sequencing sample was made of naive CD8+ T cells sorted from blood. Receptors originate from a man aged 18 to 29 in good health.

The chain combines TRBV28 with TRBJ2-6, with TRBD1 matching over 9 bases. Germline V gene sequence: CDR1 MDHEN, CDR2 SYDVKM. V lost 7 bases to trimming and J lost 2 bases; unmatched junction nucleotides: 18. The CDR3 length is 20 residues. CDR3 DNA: TGTGCCAGCATCCCCCGGTGGGGACAGGGCCCCGGAGCTGGGGCCAACGTCCTGACTTTC. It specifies CASIPRWGQGPGAGANVLTF.

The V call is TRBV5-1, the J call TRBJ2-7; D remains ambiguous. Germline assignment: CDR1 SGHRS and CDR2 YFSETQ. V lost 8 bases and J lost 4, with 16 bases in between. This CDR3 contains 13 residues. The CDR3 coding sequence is TGCGCCAGTTCCGCGCCGGGTCGTTACGAGCAGTACTTC. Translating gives CASSAPGRYEQYF.

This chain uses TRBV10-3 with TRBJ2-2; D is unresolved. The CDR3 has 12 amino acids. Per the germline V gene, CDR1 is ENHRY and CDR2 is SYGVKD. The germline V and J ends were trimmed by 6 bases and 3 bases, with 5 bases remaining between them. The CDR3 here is CAIRPHTGELFF. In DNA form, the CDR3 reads TGTGCCATCAGGCCTCACACCGGGGAGCTGTTTTTT.

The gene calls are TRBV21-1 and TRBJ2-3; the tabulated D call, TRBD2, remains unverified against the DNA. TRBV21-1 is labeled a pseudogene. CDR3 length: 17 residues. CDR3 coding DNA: TGTGCCAGCAGCAAAACCAGAGAGCGGGGGGACCCAGATACGCAGTATTTT. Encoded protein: CASSKTRERGDPDTQYF.

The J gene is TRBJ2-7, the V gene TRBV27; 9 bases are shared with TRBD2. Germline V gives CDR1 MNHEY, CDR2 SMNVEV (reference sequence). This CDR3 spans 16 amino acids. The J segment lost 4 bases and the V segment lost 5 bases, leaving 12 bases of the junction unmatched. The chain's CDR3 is CASSDAEGLAVYEQYF. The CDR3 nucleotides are TGTGCCAGCAGTGATGCAGAGGGACTAGCCGTGTACGAGCAGTACTTC.

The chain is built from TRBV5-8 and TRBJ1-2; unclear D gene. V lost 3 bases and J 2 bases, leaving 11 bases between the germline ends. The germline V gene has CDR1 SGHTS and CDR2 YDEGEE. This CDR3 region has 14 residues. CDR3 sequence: CASSSDPFNYGYTF. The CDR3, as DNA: TGTGCCAGCAGCTCAGACCCCTTCAACTATGGCTACACCTTC.

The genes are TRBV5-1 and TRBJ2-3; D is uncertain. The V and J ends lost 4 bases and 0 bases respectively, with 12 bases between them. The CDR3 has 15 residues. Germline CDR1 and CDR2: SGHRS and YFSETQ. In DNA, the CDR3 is TGCGCCAGCAGCCCCGGTCCGACTAGCACAGATACGCAGTATTTT. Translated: CASSPGPTSTDTQYF.

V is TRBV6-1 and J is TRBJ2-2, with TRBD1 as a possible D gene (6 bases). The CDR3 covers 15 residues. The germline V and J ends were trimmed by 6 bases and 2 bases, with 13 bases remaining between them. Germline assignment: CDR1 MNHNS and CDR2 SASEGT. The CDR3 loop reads CASSPRGFNTGELFF. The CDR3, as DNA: TGTGCCAGCAGCCCCAGGGGTTTTAACACCGGGGAGCTGTTTTTT.

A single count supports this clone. Here the CDR3 DNA reads TGTGCCAGCAGCTTAGAGACAGGGCCGGTACACGGAGAGACCCAGTACTTC. Its protein is CASSLETGPVHGETQYF. The V gene is TRBV7-9, the J gene TRBJ2-5; 7 bases line up with TRBD1. Germline V gene data show CDR1 as SEHNR and CDR2 as FQNEAQ (reference sequence). Germline trimming cut 1 base from V and 4 bases from J; bases unmatched to any gene: 12. This CDR3 has 17 amino acids.

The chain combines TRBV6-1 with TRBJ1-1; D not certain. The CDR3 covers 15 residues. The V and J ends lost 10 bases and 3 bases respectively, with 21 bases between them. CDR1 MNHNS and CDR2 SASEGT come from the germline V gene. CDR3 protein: CANDPPPSKYTEAFF. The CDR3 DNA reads TGTGCCAACGACCCCCCTCCTTCTAAGTACACTGAAGCTTTCTTT.

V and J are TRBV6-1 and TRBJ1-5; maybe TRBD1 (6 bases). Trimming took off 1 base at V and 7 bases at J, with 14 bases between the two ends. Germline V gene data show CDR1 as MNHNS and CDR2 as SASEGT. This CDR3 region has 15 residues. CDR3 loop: CASSEERGAWQPQHF. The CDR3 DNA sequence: TGTGCCAGCAGTGAAGAACGGGGGGCCTGGCAGCCCCAGCATTTT.

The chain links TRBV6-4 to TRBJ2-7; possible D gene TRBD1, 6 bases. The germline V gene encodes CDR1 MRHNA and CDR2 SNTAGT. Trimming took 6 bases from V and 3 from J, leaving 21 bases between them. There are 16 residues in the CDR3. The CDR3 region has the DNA TGTGCCAGCAGCCACAAGAACATGGTGACAGGCTACGAGCAGTACTTC. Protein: CASSHKNMVTGYEQYF.

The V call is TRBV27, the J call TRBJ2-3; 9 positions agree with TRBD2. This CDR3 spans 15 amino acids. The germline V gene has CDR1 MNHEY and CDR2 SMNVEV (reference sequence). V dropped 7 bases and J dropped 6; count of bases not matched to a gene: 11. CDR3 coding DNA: TGTGCCAGCACCTTAGCGGGGGCCTTTCTGGATACGCAGTATTTT. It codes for CASTLAGAFLDTQYF.

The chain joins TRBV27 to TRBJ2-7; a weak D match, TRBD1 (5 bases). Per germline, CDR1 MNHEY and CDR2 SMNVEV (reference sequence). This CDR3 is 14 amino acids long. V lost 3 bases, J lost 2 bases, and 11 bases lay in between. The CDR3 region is CASSLKGFPYEQYF. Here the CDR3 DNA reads TGTGCCAGCAGTTTGAAGGGGTTCCCCTACGAGCAGTACTTC.

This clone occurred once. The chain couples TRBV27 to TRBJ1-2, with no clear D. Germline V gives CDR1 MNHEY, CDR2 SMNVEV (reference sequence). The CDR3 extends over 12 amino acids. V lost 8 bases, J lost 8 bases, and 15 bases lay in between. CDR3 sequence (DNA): TGTGCCAGCCGACTACCTGCGGGAGGCTACACCTTC. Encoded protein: CASRLPAGGYTF.

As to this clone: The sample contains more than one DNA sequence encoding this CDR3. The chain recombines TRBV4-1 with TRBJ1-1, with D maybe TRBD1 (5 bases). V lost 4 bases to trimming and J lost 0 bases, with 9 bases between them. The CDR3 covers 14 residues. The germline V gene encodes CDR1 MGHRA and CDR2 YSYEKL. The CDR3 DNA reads TGCGCCAGCAGCCCCCGGACATTGAACACTGAAGCTTTCTTT. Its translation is CASSPRTLNTEAFF.

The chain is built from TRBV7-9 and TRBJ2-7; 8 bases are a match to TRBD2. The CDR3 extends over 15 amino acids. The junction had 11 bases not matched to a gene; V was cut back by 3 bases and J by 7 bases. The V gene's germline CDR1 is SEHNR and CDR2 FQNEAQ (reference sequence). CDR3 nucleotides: TGTGCCAGCAGCTTCCCGGGGGGCGGGAGGCGGGAGCAGTACTTC. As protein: CASSFPGGGRREQYF.

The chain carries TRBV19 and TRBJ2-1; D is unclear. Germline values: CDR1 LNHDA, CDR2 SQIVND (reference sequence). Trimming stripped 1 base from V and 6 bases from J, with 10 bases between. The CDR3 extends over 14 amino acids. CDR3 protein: CASSIAESPNEQFF. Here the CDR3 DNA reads TGTGCCAGTAGTATAGCTGAGTCCCCCAATGAGCAGTTCTTC.

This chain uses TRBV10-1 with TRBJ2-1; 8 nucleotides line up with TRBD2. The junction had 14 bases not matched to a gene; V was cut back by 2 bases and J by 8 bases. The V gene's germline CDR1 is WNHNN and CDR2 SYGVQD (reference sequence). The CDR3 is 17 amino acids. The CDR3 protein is CASSEAQAGGRWDEQFF. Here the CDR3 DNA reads TGCGCCAGCAGTGAGGCTCAGGCGGGCGGGAGGTGGGATGAGCAGTTCTTC.

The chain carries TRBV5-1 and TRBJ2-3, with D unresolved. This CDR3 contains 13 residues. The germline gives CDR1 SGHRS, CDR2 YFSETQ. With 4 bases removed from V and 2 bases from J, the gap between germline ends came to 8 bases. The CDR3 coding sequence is TGCGCCAGCAGCCCCCCAAACACAGATACGCAGTATTTT. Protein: CASSPPNTDTQYF.

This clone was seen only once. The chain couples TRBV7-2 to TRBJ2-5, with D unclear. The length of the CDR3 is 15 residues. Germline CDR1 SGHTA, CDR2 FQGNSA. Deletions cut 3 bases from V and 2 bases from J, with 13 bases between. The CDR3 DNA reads TGTGCCAGCAGCTTCCCGGTTATTGGTCAAGAGACCCAGTACTTC. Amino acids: CASSFPVIGQETQYF.

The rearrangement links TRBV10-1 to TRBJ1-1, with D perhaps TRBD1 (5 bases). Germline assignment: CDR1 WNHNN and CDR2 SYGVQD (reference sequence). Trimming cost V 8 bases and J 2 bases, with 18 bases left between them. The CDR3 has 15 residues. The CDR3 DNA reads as TGCGCCAGCCTGCCCCCTCGACAGTCCAACACTGAAGCTTTCTTT. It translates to CASLPPRQSNTEAFF.

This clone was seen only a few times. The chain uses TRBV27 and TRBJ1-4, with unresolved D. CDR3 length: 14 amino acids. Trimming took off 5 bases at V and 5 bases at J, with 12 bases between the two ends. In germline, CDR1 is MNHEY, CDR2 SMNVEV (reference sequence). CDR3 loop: CASSHRLWNEKLFF. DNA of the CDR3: TGTGCCAGCAGTCACCGGCTGTGGAATGAAAAACTGTTTTTT.

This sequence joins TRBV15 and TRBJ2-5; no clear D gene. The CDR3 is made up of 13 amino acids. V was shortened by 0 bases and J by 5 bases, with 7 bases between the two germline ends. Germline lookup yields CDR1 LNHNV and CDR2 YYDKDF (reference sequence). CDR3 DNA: TGTGCCACCAGCAGAGATCGGCCGGAGACCCAGTACTTC. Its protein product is CATSRDRPETQYF.

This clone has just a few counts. CDR3 region: CASSPLRNYYGYTF. CDR3 DNA sequence: TGTGCCAGCAGCCCCCTACGGAACTACTATGGCTACACCTTC. The V call is TRBV7-9, the J call TRBJ1-2; D remains ambiguous. V was trimmed by 5 bases and J by 3 bases, leaving 13 bases between them. Germline CDR1 and CDR2: SEHNR and FQNEAQ (reference sequence). CDR3 size: 14 residues.

The CDR3 region has the DNA TGTGCCAGCAGCCTGGGGGCCCTCGGGGAGCTGTTTTTT. This gives the protein CASSLGALGELFF. The rearrangement links TRBV14 to TRBJ2-2; D may be TRBD1 (6 bases). V dropped 4 bases and J dropped 7 bases, with 10 bases sitting between them. In germline, CDR1 is SGHDN, CDR2 FVKESK. The CDR3 extends over 13 amino acids.

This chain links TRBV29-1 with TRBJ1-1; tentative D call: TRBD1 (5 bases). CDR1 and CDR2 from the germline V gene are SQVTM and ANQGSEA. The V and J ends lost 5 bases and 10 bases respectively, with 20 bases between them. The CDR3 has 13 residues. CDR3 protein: CSVNPQSHGGAFF. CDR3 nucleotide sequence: TGCAGCGTTAACCCCCAGAGCCATGGGGGAGCTTTCTTT.